The 18 T cell receptor beta chains below all came from one sample that was sequenced in a study of blood T cell repertoires in COVID-19. Profiled with immunoSEQ multiplex PCR; TCRdb holds only in-frame clones, not every one. The sample shows some 250,000 clones, roughly 80% of them seen only once. The sample taken for sequencing was peripheral blood. These receptors came from a woman older than 75 with acute or convalescent COVID-19.

The genes are TRBV18 and TRBJ1-3, with a possible D match to TRBD1 (5 bases). The germline V gene has CDR1 KGHSH and CDR2 LQKENI. The V end was cut by 3 bases, the J end by 2 bases, with 11 bases between. The CDR3 consists of 15 residues. CDR3 amino acids: CASSPEAGPGNTIYF. The CDR3 DNA sequence: TGTGCCAGCTCACCGGAGGCGGGGCCTGGAAACACCATATATTTT.

This chain connects TRBV7-3 to TRBJ1-4; D not resolved. This CDR3 is 13 amino acids long. Germline CDR1 and CDR2: SGHTA and FQGTGA. V was trimmed by 5 bases and J by 7 bases, leaving 11 bases between them. The CDR3 region is CASSRRRGEKLFF. As DNA, the CDR3 is TGTGCCAGCAGCCGCCGCCGGGGTGAAAAACTGTTTTTT.

This chain links TRBV2 with TRBJ1-4, with 7 bases lining up with TRBD1. The CDR3 totals 15 residues. Germline CDR1 and CDR2: SNHLY and FYNNEI. V shed 5 bases and J 10 bases; nucleotides not matched to a gene: 13. The CDR3 spells CASSPRQGGLVKLFF. The CDR3 nucleotides are TGTGCCAGCAGTCCCCGACAGGGTGGGTTGGTAAAACTGTTTTTT.

The rearrangement uses TRBV2 and TRBJ1-2; weak D call: TRBD1 (5 bases). Germline V gene sequence: CDR1 SNHLY, CDR2 FYNNEI. Trimming stripped 8 bases from V and 5 bases from J, with 15 bases between. This CDR3 is built from 13 residues. The CDR3 nucleotides read TGTGCCAGCCGCCTCTCGGGGGTTTATGGCTACACCTTC. Translation: CASRLSGVYGYTF. Combining the CDR3 with reference TRBV2 and TRBJ1-2 gives the whole variable domain EPEVTQTPSHQVTQMGQEVILRCVPISNHLYFYWYRQILGQKVEFLVSFYNNEISEKSEIFDDQFSVERPDGSNFTLKIRSTKLEDSAMYFCASRLSGVYGYTFGSGTRLTVV.

The chain employs TRBV28 and TRBJ2-7, with D possibly being TRBD2 (6 bases). Trimming took off 3 bases at V and 3 bases at J, with 9 bases between the two ends. CDR1 is MDHEN, CDR2 SYDVKM, per germline. This CDR3 region has 13 residues. For the CDR3, the DNA is TGTGCCAGCAGTTTGGTCGGGGGCTACGAGCAGTACTTC. It codes for CASSLVGGYEQYF.

This chain joins TRBV6-2 or TRBV6-3 and TRBJ1-2; D ambiguous. CDR3 length equals 13 residues. Germline values: CDR1 MNHEY, CDR2 SVGEGT. V was clipped by 2 bases and J by 4 bases, with 8 bases between them. The CDR3 bases are TGTGCCAGCAGTTACGGAGGGCGCTATGGCTACACCTTC. Translation gives CASSYGGRYGYTF.

The chain recombines TRBV15 with TRBJ1-6, with 12 bases identical to TRBD1. V trimming: 1 base; J trimming: 5 bases; junction bases outside the gene matches: 0. Germline loops: CDR1 LNHNV, CDR2 YYDKDF (reference sequence). The CDR3 contains 16 residues. The CDR3 region is CATSRGDRGHNSPLHF. As DNA, the CDR3 is TGTGCCACCAGCAGAGGGGACAGGGGGCATAATTCACCCCTCCACTTT.

J is TRBJ2-7 and V is TRBV2; D is unclear. The germline V and J ends were trimmed by 5 bases and 6 bases, with 8 bases remaining between them. Germline V gene data show CDR1 as SNHLY and CDR2 as FYNNEI. The CDR3 totals 11 residues. CDR3 sequence: CASSLKVEQYF. CDR3 DNA: TGTGCCAGCAGTCTAAAAGTCGAGCAGTACTTC.

The rearrangement uses TRBV5-1 and TRBJ1-1; the D gene is possibly TRBD1 (6 bases). This CDR3 spans 13 amino acids. V lost 4 bases, J lost 6 bases, and 13 bases lay in between. Germline CDR1 is SGHRS and CDR2 is YFSETQ. CDR3 sequence reads: CASSRDISSEAFF. DNA for the CDR3: TGCGCCAGCAGCAGGGACATCTCTTCTGAAGCTTTCTTT.

This rearrangement joins TRBV6-5 to TRBJ1-2, with 7 bases matching TRBD1. This CDR3 contains 15 residues. Germline V gives CDR1 MNHEY, CDR2 SVGAGI. The trim removed 0 bases at V and 7 bases at J, leaving 8 bases unmatched. CDR3 sequence: CASSYSRDRVTGYTF. CDR3 nucleotides: TGTGCCAGCAGTTACTCGCGAGACAGGGTAACTGGCTACACCTTC.

J is TRBJ2-7 and V is TRBV6-1; 8 bases are a match to TRBD2. The CDR3 has 12 residues. Germline CDR1 reads MNHNS; CDR2 reads SASEGT. V lost 6 bases, J lost 2 bases, and 0 bases stayed unmatched. The chain's CDR3 is CASRRGAYEQYF. Here the CDR3 DNA reads TGTGCCAGCAGGCGGGGGGCCTACGAGCAGTACTTC.

The chain couples TRBV11-2 to TRBJ1-1; 7 bases agree with TRBD1. CDR1 and CDR2 (germline): SGHAT, FQNNGV. This CDR3 contains 14 residues. The V and J ends lost 5 bases and 4 bases, in that order; junction bases with no gene match: 7. The CDR3 protein is CASSIRQGSTEAFF. The CDR3, as DNA: TGTGCCAGCAGCATACGACAGGGATCCACTGAAGCTTTCTTT.

J is TRBJ1-4 and V is TRBV20-1; perhaps TRBD1 as D (6 bases). CDR1 and CDR2 (germline): DFQATT, SNEGSKA (reference sequence). V lost 3 bases and J 6 bases, leaving 17 bases between the germline ends. The CDR3 is 15 residues long. CDR3 region: CSASQWGQTDEKLFF. In nucleotides, the CDR3 is TGCAGTGCTAGTCAGTGGGGGCAGACAGATGAAAAACTGTTTTTT.

The CDR3 is CASSLPRSPLHF. The CDR3, as DNA: TGTGCCAGCAGCTTACCTCGTTCACCCCTCCACTTT. This chain connects TRBV7-9 to TRBJ1-6; D unclear. The ends were cut back, 2 bases at V and 9 bases at J, with 5 bases in the middle. This CDR3 region has 12 residues. The germline gives CDR1 SEHNR, CDR2 FQNEAQ (reference sequence).

The chain links TRBV27 to TRBJ1-1; 10 bases align to TRBD1. The CDR3 sequence is 14 residues long. Looked up from germline, CDR1 is MNHEY and CDR2 is SMNVEV (reference sequence). With V trimmed by 6 bases and J by 3 bases, 4 bases remained unmatched. The CDR3 region is CASSSTGGYTEAFF. The CDR3 coding sequence is TGTGCCAGCAGCTCGACAGGGGGCTACACTGAAGCTTTCTTT.

V and J are TRBV7-9 and TRBJ1-2, with D uncertain. The CDR3 has 14 residues. Between the trimmed V and J ends, which lost 0 bases and 7 bases, there was a span of 12 bases. Per germline, CDR1 SEHNR and CDR2 FQNEAQ (reference sequence). As DNA, the CDR3 is TGTGCCAGCAGCTTAGCCCAGGATAGGATTGGCTACACCTTC. Translated: CASSLAQDRIGYTF.

The chain is built from TRBV5-1 and TRBJ2-1; TRBD2 aligns across 11 bases. The V gene end was trimmed by 1 base and the J gene end by 3 bases; junction bases not matched to a gene: 12. CDR3 size: 19 residues. The germline V gene has CDR1 SGHRS and CDR2 YFSETQ. The CDR3: CASSLWSPSGGKIYNEQFF. The CDR3 DNA is TGCGCCAGCAGCTTGTGGTCGCCTAGCGGGGGGAAAATCTACAATGAGCAGTTCTTC. Full variable domain (rest looked up from reference TRBV5-1 and TRBJ2-1): KAGVTQTPRYLIKTRGQQVTLSCSPISGHRSVSWYQQTPGQGLQFLFEYFSETQRNKGNFPGRFSGRQFSNSRSEMNVSTLELGDSALYLCASSLWSPSGGKIYNEQFFGPGTRLTVL.

The sample holds a few counts of this clone. The rearrangement uses TRBV28 and TRBJ1-4; TRBD1 aligns across 7 bases. The V segment lost 6 bases and the J segment 0 bases; nucleotides outside the gene matches: 7. Germline V gene data show CDR1 as MDHEN and CDR2 as SYDVKM. CDR3 length: 16 amino acids. CDR3 coding DNA: TGTGCCAGCAGCAGCCCAGGGGGAACAACTAATGAAAAACTGTTTTTT. It codes for CASSSPGGTTNEKLFF.